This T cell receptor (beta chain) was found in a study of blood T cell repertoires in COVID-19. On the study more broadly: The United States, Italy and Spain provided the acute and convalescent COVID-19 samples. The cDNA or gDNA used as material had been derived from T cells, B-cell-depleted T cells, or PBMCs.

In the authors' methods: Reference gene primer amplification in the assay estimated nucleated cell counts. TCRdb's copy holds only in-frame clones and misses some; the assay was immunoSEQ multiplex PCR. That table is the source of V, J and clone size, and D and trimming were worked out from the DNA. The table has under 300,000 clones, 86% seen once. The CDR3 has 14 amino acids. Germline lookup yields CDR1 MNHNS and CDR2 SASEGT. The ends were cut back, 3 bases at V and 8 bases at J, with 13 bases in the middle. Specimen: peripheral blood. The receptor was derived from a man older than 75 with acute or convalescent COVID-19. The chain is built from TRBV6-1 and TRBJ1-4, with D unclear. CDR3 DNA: TGTGCCAGCAGTGATCATTCGGGAGACGAAAAACTGTTTTTT. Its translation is CASSDHSGDEKLFF.